This entry is about one TCR beta chain. Its antigen remains unknown. This record comes from a study of identical twins. V lost 3 bases, J lost 3 bases, and 7 bases stayed unmatched. Germline lookup yields CDR1 DFQATT and CDR2 SNEGSKA (reference sequence). This CDR3 spans 16 amino acids. Study outcomes and limitations: Alpha sequences out of frame and shared by twins had excess low generation probability. Cord blood's abundant beta clonotypes had fewer insertions, unlike memory repertoires.

Unique molecular identifiers were present on the cDNA, which also gained a universal primer site by template switching. TCRdb recomputed calls from the 5' RACE reads with MiXCR, one row per CDR3 protein. The sample shows around 650,000 distinct CDR3 sequences, around 7.5% of them seen only once. These data also featured in a second study, about yellow fever vaccine responses in identical twins.

Source material: PBMCs. The chain carries TRBV20-1 and TRBJ2-1, with 11 bases matching TRBD2. The sequence came from a woman aged 18-29 years in good health. The CDR3 loop is CSASLSGTSGYNEQFF. The CDR3 DNA sequence: TGCAGTGCTAGTTTATCCGGGACTAGCGGCTACAATGAGCAGTTCTTC.